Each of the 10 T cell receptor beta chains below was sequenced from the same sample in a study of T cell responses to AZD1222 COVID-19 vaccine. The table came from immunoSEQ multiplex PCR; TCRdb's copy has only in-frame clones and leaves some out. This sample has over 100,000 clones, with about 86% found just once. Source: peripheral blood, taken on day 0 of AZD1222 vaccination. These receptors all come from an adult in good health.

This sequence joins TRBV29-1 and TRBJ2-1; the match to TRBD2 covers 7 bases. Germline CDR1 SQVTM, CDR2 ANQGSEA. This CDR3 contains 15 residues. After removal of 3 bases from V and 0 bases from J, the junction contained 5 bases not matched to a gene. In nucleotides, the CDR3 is TGCAGCGTTGAGGCTCTAGCGGCCTCCTACAATGAGCAGTTCTTC. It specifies CSVEALAASYNEQFF.

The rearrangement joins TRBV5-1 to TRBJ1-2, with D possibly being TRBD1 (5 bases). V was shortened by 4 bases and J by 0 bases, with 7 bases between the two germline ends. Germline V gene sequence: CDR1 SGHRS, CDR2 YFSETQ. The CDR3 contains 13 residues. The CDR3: CASSLTANYGYTF. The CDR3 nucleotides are TGCGCCAGCAGCCTGACAGCTAACTATGGCTACACCTTC.

The CDR3 region has the DNA TGTGCCAGCAGCCGAGGGAGAGACGAATTCTACAATGAGCAGTTCTTC. Translating it yields CASSRGRDEFYNEQFF. The J gene is TRBJ2-1, the V gene TRBV6-2 or TRBV6-3, with a possible D match to TRBD2 (5 bases). The CDR3 has 16 amino acids. Trimming shortened V by 6 bases and J by 3 bases, and 18 bases separated the two germline ends. Per the germline V gene, CDR1 is MNHEY and CDR2 is SVGEGT.

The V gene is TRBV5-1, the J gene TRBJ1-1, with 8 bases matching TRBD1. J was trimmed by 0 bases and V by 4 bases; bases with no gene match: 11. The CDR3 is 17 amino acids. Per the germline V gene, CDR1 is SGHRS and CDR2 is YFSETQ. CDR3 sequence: CASSPRTGRSMNTEAFF. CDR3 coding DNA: TGCGCCAGCAGCCCCCGGACAGGGCGAAGTATGAACACTGAAGCTTTCTTT.

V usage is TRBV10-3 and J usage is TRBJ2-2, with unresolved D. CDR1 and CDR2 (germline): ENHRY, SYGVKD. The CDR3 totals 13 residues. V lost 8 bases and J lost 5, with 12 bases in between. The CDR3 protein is CAIARVRTGELFF. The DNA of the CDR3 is TGTGCCATCGCTAGGGTTCGGACCGGGGAGCTGTTTTTT.

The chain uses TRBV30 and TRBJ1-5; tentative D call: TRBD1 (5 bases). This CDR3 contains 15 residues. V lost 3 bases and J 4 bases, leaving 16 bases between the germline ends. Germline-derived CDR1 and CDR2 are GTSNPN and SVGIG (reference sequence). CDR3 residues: CAWSPGGTNNQPQHF. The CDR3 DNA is TGTGCCTGGAGCCCCGGGGGGACGAATAATCAGCCCCAGCATTTT. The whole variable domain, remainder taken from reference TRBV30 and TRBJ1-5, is SQTIHQWPATLVQPVGSPLSLECTVEGTSNPNLYWYRQAAGRGLQLLFYSVGIGQISSEVPQNLSASRPQDRQFILSSKKLLLSDSGFYLCAWSPGGTNNQPQHFGDGTRLSIL.

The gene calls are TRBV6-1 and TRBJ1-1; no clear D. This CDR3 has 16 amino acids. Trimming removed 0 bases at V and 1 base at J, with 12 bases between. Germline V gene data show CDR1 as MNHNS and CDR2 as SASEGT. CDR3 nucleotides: TGTGCCAGCAGTGAAGCGCAGAGACGGAAGAACACTGAAGCTTTCTTT. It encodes CASSEAQRRKNTEAFF.

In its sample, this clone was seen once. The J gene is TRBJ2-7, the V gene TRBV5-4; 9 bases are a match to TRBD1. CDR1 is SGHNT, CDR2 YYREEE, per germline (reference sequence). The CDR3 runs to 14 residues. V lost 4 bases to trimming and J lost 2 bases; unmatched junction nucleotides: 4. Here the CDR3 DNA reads TGTGCCAGCAGCACCCGACAGGGGGCCTACGAGCAGTACTTC. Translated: CASSTRQGAYEQYF.

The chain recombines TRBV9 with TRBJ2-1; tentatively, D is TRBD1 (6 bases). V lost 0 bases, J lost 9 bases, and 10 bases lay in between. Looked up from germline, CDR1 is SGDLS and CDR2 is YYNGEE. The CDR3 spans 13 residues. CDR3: CASSVVRGGEQFF. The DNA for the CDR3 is TGTGCCAGCAGCGTAGTCAGGGGTGGTGAGCAGTTCTTC.

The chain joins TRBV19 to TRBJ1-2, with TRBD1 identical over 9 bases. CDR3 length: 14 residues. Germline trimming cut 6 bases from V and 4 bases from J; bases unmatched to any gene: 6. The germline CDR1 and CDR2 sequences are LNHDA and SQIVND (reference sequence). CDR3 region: CASSLGQGGYGYTF. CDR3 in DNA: TGTGCCAGTAGCCTGGGACAGGGCGGCTATGGCTACACCTTC.